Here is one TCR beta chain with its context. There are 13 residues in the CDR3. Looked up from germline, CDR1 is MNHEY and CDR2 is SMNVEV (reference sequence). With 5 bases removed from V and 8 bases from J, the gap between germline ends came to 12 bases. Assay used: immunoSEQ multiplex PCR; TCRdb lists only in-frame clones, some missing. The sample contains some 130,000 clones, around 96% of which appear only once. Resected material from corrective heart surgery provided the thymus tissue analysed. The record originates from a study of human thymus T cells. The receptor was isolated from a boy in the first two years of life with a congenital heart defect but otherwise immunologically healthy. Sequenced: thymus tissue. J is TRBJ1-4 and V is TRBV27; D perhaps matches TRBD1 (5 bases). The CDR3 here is CASSPRVEEKLFF. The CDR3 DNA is TGTGCCAGCAGTCCCAGGGTAGAGGAAAAACTGTTTTTT.